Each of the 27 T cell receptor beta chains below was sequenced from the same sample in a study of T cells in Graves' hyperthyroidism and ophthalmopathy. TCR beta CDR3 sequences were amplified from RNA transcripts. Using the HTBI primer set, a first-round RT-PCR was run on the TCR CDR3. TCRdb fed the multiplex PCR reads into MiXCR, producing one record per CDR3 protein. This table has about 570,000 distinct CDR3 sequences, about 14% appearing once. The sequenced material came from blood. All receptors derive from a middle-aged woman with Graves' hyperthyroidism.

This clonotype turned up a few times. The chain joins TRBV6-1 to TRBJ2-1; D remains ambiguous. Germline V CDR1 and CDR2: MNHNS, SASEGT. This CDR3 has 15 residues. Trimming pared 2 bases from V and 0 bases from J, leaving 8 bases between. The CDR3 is CASSERYGSYNEQFF. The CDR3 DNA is TGTGCCAGCAGTGAAAGGTACGGCTCCTACAATGAGCAGTTCTTC.

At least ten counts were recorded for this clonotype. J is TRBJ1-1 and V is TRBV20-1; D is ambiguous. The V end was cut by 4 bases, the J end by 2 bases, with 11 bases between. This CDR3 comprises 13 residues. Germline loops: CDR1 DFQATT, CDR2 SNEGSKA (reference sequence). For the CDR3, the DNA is TGCAGTGCTACTCGTAGTCACAACACTGAAGCTTTCTTT. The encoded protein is CSATRSHNTEAFF.

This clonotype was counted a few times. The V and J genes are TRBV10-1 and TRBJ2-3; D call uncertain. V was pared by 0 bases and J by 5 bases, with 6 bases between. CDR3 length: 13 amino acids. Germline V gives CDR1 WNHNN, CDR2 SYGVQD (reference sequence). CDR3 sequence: CASSESAGDTQYF. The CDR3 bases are TGCGCCAGCAGTGAGTCAGCCGGAGATACGCAGTATTTT.

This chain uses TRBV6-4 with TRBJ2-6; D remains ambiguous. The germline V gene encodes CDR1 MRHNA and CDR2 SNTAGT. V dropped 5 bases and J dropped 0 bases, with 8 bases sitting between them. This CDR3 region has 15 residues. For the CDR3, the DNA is TGTGCCAGCAGTCTTAGCCCCTCTGGGGCCAACGTCCTGACTTTC. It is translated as CASSLSPSGANVLTF.

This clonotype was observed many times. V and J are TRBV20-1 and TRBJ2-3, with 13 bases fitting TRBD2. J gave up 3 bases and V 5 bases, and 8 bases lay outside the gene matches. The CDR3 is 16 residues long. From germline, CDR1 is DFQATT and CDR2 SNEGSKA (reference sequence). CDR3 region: CSAFRTSGSSTDTQYF. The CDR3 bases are TGCAGTGCTTTTAGGACTAGCGGGAGTTCTACAGATACGCAGTATTTT.

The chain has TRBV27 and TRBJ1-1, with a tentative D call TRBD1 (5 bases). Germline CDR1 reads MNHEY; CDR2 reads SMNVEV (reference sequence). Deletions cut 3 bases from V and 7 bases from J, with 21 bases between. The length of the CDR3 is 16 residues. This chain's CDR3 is CASSFSNRGVLGEAFF. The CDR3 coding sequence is TGTGCCAGCAGTTTTTCTAATCGGGGGGTGTTAGGTGAAGCTTTCTTT.

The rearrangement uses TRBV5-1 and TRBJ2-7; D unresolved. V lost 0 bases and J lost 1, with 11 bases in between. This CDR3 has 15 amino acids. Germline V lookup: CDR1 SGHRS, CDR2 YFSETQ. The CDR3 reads CASSLGQWASYEQYF. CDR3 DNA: TGCGCCAGCAGCTTGGGGCAGTGGGCATCCTACGAGCAGTACTTC. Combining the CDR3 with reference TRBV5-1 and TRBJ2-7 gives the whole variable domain KAGVTQTPRYLIKTRGQQVTLSCSPISGHRSVSWYQQTPGQGLQFLFEYFSETQRNKGNFPGRFSGRQFSNSRSEMNVSTLELGDSALYLCASSLGQWASYEQYFGPGTRLTVT.

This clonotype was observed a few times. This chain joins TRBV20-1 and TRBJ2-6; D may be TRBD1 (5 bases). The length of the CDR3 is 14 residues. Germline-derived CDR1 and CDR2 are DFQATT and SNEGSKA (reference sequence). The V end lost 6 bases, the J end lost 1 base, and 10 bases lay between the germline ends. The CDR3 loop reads CSAVRGSGANVLTF. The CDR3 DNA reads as TGCAGTGCCGTAAGGGGTTCTGGGGCCAACGTCCTGACTTTC.

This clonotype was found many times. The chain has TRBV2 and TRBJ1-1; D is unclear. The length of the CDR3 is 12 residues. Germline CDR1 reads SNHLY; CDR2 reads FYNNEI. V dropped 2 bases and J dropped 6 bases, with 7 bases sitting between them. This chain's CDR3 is CASSELSAEAFF. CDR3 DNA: TGTGCCAGCAGTGAATTGTCAGCTGAAGCTTTCTTT.

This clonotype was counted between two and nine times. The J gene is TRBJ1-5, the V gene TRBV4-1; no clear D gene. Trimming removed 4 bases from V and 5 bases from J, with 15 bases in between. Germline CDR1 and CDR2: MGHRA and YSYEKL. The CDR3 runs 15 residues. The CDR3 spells CASSPSDASYQPQHF. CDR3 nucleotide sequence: TGCGCCAGCAGCCCTTCCGATGCCAGTTATCAGCCCCAGCATTTT.

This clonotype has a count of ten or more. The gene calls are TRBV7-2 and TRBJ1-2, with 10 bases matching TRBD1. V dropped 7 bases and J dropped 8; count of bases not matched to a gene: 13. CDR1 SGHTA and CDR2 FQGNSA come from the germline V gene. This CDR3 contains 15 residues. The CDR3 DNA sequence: TGTGCCAGCACCCCCCCCGCCGGACAGGGGGACGGCTACACCTTC. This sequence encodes CASTPPAGQGDGYTF.

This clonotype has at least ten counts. The CDR3 DNA reads TGTGCCAGCAGTGACTCGGTAGCGGGAGAAACCGGGGAGCTGTTTTTT. Amino acids: CASSDSVAGETGELFF. The chain uses TRBV6-4 and TRBJ2-2; 9 nucleotides align to TRBD2. The CDR3 contains 16 residues. CDR1 and CDR2 from the germline V gene are MRHNA and SNTAGT. The ends lost 0 bases at V and 5 bases at J; junction bases unmatched: 4.

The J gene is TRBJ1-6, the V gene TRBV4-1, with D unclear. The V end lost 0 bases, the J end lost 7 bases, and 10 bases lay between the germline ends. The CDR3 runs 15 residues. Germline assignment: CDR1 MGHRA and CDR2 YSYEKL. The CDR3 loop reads CASSQEWLGNSPLHF. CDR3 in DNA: TGCGCCAGCAGCCAAGAATGGTTGGGGAATTCACCCCTCCACTTT.

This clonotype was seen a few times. In DNA, the CDR3 is TGCAGTGCCCTGGGACTAGCGGGAGACCTCTACAGCACAGATACGCAGTATTTT. Translation: CSALGLAGDLYSTDTQYF. The chain carries TRBV20-1 and TRBJ2-3; 14 bases match TRBD2. The J segment lost 0 bases and the V segment lost 6 bases, leaving 11 bases of the junction unmatched. CDR1 DFQATT and CDR2 SNEGSKA come from the germline V gene (reference sequence). The CDR3 is made up of 18 amino acids.

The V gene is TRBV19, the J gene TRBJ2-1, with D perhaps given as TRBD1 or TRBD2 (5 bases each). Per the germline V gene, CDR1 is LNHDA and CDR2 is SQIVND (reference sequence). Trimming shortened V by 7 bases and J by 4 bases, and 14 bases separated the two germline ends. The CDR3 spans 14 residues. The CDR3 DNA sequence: TGTGCCAGTAAAGGGGACGCCCTATACAATGAGCAGTTCTTC. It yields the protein CASKGDALYNEQFF.

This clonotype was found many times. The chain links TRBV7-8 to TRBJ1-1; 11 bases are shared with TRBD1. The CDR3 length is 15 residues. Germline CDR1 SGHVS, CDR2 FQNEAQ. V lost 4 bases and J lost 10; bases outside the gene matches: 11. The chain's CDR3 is CASSSNGQGASRAFF. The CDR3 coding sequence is TGTGCCAGCAGCTCCAACGGACAGGGGGCATCGAGAGCTTTCTTT.

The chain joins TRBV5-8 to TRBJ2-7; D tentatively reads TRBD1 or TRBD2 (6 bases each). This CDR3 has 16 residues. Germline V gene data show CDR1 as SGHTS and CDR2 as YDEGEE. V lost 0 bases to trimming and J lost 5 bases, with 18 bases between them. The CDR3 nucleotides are TGTGCCAGCAGCTTGGGGTTGGGGGGCGGCTTGGACGAGCAGTACTTC. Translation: CASSLGLGGGLDEQYF.

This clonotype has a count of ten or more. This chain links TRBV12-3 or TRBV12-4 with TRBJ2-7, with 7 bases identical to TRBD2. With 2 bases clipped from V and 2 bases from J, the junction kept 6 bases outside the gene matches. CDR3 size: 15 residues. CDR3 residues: CASSLSSRGAYEQYF. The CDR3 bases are TGTGCCAGCAGTTTATCCAGCCGGGGGGCCTACGAGCAGTACTTC.

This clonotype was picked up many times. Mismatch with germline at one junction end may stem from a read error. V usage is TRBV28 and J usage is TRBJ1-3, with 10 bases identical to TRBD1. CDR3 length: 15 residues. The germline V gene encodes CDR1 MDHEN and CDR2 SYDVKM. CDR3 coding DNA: TGTGCCAGCAGCTCCGGGACAGGGGTTGGAGACACCATATATTTT. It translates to CASSSGTGVGDTIYF.

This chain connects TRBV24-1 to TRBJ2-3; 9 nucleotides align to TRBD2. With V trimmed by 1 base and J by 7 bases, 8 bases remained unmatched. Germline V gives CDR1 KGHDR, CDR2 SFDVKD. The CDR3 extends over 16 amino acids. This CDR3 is CATSDFIAGGGYTQYF. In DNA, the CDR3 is TGTGCCACCAGTGATTTTATTGCGGGAGGGGGCTATACGCAGTATTTT.

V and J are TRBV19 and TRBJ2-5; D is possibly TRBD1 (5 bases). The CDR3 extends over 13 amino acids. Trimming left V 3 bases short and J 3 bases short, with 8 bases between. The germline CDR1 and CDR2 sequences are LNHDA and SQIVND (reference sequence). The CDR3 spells CASSMLTEETQYF. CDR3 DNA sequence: TGTGCCAGTAGTATGTTGACAGAAGAGACCCAGTACTTC.

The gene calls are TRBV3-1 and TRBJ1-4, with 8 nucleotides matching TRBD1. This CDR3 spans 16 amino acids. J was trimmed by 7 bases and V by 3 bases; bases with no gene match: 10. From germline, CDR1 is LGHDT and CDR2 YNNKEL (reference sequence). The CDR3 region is CASSHQGDRLIEKLFF. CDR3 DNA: TGTGCCAGCAGCCACCAGGGGGACAGGCTTATTGAAAAACTGTTTTTT.

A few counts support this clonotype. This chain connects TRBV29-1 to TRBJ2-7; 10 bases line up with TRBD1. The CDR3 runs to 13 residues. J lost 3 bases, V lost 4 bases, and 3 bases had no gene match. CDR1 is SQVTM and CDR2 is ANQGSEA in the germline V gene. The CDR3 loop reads CSVVGDRGYEQYF. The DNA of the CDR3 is TGCAGCGTTGTCGGGGACAGGGGCTACGAGCAGTACTTC.

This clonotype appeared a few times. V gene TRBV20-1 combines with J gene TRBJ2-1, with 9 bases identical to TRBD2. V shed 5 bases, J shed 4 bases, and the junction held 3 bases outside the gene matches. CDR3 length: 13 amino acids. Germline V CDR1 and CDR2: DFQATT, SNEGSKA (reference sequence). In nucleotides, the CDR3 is TGCAGTGCTTCTAGCGGGACGTACAATGAGCAGTTCTTC. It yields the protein CSASSGTYNEQFF.

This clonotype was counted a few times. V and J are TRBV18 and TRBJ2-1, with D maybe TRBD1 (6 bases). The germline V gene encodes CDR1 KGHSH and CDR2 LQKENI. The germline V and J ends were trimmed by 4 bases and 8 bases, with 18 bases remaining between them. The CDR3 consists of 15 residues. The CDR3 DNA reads TGTGCCAGCTCACACAGGGCTTACTATGGTGATGAGCAGTTCTTC. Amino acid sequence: CASSHRAYYGDEQFF. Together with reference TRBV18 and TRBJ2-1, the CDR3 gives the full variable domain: NAGVMQNPRHLVRRRGQEARLRCSPMKGHSHVYWYRQLPEEGLKFMVYLQKENIIDESGMPKERFSAEFPKEGPSILRIQQVVRGDSAAYFCASSHRAYYGDEQFFGPGTRLTVL.

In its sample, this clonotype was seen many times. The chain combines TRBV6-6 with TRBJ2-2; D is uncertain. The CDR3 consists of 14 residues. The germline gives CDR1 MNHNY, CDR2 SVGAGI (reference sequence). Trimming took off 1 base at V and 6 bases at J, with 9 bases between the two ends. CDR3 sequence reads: CASSYYTKAGELFF. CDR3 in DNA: TGTGCCAGCAGTTACTACACCAAGGCCGGGGAGCTGTTTTTT.

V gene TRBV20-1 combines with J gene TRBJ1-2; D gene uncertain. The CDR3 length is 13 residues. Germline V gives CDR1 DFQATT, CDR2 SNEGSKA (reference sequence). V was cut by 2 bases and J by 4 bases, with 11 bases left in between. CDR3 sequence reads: CSARSVGGYGYTF. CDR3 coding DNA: TGCAGTGCTAGAAGCGTGGGCGGCTATGGCTACACCTTC.